This TCR beta chain came from a study of persistence of HIV-infected CD4 T cells. The libraries were made with immunoSEQ version 4 in survey mode. Each sample used up to about 1 ug genomic DNA diluted to 8.5 to 10 ng/uL. Some clones are missing from TCRdb's copy, which holds only in-frame ones; the method was immunoSEQ multiplex PCR. The table records roughly 64,000 clones, just under 75% of them present only once. About this clone: What it binds is not known.

The stimulus was an HIV-1 Gag 15-mer peptide pool, about 1 ug/peptide/mL. CD40L-negative CD69-negative CD45RO-high memory CD4+ T cells were sorted as populations depleted of antigen-responding cells. Donors had CD4+ T cell counts above 400 cells/uL and were CMV-seropositive. The CDR3 has 15 residues. V was cut by 6 bases and J by 5 bases, with 17 bases left in between. Germline values: CDR1 MNHEY, CDR2 SMNVEV (reference sequence). The TCR comes from an adult man with HIV who was CMV-seropositive. V gene TRBV27 combines with J gene TRBJ1-5; possible D gene TRBD1, 6 bases. The source was CD4+ T cells sorted from PBMCs after roughly 20-hour stimulation, collected from a patient who received antiretroviral therapy. The CDR3 sequence is CASSLDRWGDQPQHF. Written as DNA, the CDR3 is TGTGCCAGCAGCCTAGACAGGTGGGGCGATCAGCCCCAGCATTTT.